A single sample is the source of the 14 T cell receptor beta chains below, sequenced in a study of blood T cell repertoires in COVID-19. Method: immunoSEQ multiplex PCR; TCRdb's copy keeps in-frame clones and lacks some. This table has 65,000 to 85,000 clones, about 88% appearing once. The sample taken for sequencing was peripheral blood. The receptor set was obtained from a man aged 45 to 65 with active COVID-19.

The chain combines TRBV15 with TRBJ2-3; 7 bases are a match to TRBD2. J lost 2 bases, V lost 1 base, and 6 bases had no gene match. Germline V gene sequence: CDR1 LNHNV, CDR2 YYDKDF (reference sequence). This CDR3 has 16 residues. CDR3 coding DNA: TGTGCCACCAGCAGAGGGGGGGGAAGTTTCACAGATACGCAGTATTTT. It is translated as CATSRGGGSFTDTQYF.

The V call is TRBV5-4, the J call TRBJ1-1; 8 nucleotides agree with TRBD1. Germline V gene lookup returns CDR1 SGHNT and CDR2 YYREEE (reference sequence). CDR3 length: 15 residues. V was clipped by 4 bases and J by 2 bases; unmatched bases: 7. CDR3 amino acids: CASSPRQGTNTEAFF. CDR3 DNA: TGTGCCAGCAGCCCCAGACAGGGGACAAACACTGAAGCTTTCTTT.

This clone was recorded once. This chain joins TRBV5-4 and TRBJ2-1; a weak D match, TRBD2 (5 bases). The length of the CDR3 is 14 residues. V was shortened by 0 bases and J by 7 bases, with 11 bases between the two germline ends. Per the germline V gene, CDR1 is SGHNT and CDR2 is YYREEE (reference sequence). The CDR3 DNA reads TGTGCCAGCAGCTTGGTGGCGGGCCATAATGAGCAGTTCTTC. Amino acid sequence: CASSLVAGHNEQFF.

CDR3 sequence: CASSLASLQETQYF. DNA for the CDR3: TGCGCCAGCAGCTTAGCTAGCCTACAAGAGACCCAGTACTTC. J is TRBJ2-5 and V is TRBV5-1, with D possibly being TRBD2 (5 bases). The V gene's germline CDR1 is SGHRS and CDR2 YFSETQ. The CDR3 consists of 14 residues. V was cut by 2 bases and J by 2 bases, with 10 bases left in between.

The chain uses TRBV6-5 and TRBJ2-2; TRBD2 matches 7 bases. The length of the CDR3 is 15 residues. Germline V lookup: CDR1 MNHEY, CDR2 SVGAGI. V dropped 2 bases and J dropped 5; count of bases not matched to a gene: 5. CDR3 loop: CASSYGGGGTGELFF. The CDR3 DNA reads TGTGCCAGCAGTTACGGTGGGGGGGGAACCGGGGAGCTGTTTTTT.

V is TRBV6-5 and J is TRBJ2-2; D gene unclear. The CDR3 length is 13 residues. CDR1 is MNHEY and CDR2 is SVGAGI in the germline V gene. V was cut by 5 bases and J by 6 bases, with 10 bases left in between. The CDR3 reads CASSLVLAGELFF. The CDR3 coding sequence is TGTGCCAGCAGTCTCGTTCTAGCCGGGGAGCTGTTTTTT.

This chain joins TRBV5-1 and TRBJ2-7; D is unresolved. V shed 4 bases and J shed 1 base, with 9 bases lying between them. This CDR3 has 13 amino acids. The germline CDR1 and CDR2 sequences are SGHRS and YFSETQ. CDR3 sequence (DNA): TGCGCCAGCAGCCTCCGTGAGTCCTACGAGCAGTACTTC. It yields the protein CASSLRESYEQYF. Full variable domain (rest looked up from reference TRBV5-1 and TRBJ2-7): KAGVTQTPRYLIKTRGQQVTLSCSPISGHRSVSWYQQTPGQGLQFLFEYFSETQRNKGNFPGRFSGRQFSNSRSEMNVSTLELGDSALYLCASSLRESYEQYFGPGTRLTVT.

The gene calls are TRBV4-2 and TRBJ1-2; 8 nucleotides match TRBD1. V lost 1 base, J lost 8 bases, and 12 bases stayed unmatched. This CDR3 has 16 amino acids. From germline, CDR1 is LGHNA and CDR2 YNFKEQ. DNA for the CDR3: TGTGCCAGCAGCCAAGGTGTAGGCAGGGGGCTCTTCGGCTACACCTTC. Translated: CASSQGVGRGLFGYTF.

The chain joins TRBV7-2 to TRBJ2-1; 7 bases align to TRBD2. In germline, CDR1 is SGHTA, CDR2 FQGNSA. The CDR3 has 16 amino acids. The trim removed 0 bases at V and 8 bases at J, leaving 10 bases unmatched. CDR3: CASSLAGTNVYHEQFF. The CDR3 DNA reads TGTGCCAGCAGCTTAGCCGGGACTAACGTGTATCATGAGCAGTTCTTC.

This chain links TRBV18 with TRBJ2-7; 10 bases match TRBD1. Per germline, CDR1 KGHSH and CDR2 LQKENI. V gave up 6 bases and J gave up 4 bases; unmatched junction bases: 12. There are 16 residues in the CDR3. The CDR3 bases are TGTGCCAGCTCCCCGCAGGCGGACAGGGGGATTTACGAGCAGTACTTC. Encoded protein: CASSPQADRGIYEQYF.

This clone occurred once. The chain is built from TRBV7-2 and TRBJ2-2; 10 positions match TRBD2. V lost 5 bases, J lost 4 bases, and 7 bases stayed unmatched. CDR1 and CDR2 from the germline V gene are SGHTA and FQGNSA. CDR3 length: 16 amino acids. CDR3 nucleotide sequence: TGTGCCAGCAGCCCAATAGCGGGGGGCCGCACCGGGGAGCTGTTTTTT. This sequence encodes CASSPIAGGRTGELFF.

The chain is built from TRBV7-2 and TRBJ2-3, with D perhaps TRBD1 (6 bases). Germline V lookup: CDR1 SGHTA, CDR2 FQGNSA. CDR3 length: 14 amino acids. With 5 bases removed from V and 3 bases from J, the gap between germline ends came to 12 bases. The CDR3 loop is CASSAQGGTDTQYF. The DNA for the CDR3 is TGTGCCAGCAGCGCACAGGGTGGGACAGATACGCAGTATTTT.

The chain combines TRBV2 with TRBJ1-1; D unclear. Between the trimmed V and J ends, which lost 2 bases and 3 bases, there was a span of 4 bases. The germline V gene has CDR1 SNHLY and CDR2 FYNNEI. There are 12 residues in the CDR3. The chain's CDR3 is CASSERYTEAFF. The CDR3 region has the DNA TGTGCCAGCAGTGAACGGTACACTGAAGCTTTCTTT.

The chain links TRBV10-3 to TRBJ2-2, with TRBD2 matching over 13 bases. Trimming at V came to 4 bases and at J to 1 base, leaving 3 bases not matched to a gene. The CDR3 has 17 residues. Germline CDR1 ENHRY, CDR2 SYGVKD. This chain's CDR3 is CAISGGTSGVNTGELFF. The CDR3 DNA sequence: TGTGCCATCAGTGGCGGGACTAGCGGGGTGAACACCGGGGAGCTGTTTTTT.